This T cell receptor beta chain appears in the sequencing data of a study of identical twins (TCRdb year 2016). About the full investigation: To test whether fetal clonotypes persist, this study deep-sequenced TCR alpha and beta repertoires from monozygotic twins, from unrelated adults of various ages, and from cord blood. To rule out contamination, the twin experiments were replicated at different times with different library preparation protocols.

Libraries were made using 5' RACE. The reads were generated on an Illumina HiSeq 2000. A universal primer binding site was added through template switching, and the final cDNA carried a unique molecular identifier so that TCR cDNA molecules could be counted accurately. Specific primers in the conserved constant-segment region were used to synthesize first-strand cDNA for the TCR alpha and beta chains. To control for contamination, every cDNA library carried two barcodes: a SMART-Mk sample barcode plus Illumina barcodes. TruSeq adapter sequences along with Illumina sample barcodes were introduced in two successive PCR steps. TCR alpha and beta cDNA libraries were sequenced on the Illumina HiSeq platform with custom primers. The paper's processing steps were these. MiGEC was used to process raw reads and extract unique molecular identifiers, and MiXCR was used to find CDR3 positions. Recombination models were inferred per individual with the repgenHMM and IGoR tools using an EM algorithm. Shared clonotype analysis was performed with the tcR package in R, normalizing sharing by the product of cloneset sizes. To study raw recombination free of thymic and clonal selection effects, out-of-frame nonproductive sequences were analyzed. TCRdb reprocessing: public reads trimmed at Q25 with fastp, clones called with MiXCR, in-frame beta chains kept. Here each entry gathers all rows of one CDR3 protein and keeps the most common genes and DNA. For this entry, the V and J calls and clone size follow TCRdb and not the study's own pipeline. This sample has some 660,000 distinct CDR3 sequences in its table, and less than 10% of those were observed once. Jointly, the top ten make up approximately 0.89% of the sample.

There are a few counts of this clonotype. Its target antigen remains unknown. One base away there is no much larger clone; base qualities are not given. Every donor was a healthy Caucasian. Three pairs of female monozygotic twins, all aged roughly 18 to 30 years, made up the twin cohort. Peripheral blood mononuclear cells were the source from which RNA for the TCR libraries was isolated. Study-wide findings and limitations: In beta out-of-frame sequences, excess twin sharing was weaker, because having fewer shared sequences lowered the signal-to-noise ratio. Zero-insertion analyses could be partly confounded by invariant T cells such as MAIT and iNKT, although diverse VJ usage argued against such confounding for most clonotypes. In monozygotic twins, out-of-frame TCR alpha sharing was systematically underestimated by recombination models, although the models agreed with sharing between unrelated individuals. Fewer insertions were carried by abundant cord blood beta clonotypes; a weaker similar trend was observed in young adult naive repertoires, while no such trend was observed in memory repertoires. Out-of-frame TCR alpha sequences shared between twins showed an excess of low generation-probability sequences compared with coincidental sharing between unrelated individuals. Conclusions relied on cross-sectional statistical analysis, since the same donors could not be followed over many years.

These data were likewise used in another study, on yellow fever vaccine responses in identical twins. That second publication adds: According to the authors, in identical twins the way T cells responded to vaccination appeared partly convergent and partly personalized. The study precisely tracked vaccine-responding T cell clones in identical twins.

The receptor was isolated from a woman younger than 30 in good health. Sequencing was carried out using PBMCs.

The DNA sequence reads TGTGCCAGCAGCTTAGTAGAGGGGACATACTACGAGCAGTACTTC. Translated, this gives CASSLVEGTYYEQYF. The chain was built from TRBV7-8 and TRBJ2-7, and the D gene may be TRBD1, 6 bases matching. At the junction V is shortened by 1 base and J by 3 bases, with 13 bases in between. Looking up the germline V gene yields CDR1 SGHVS and CDR2 FQNEAQ. Spanning cysteine to phenylalanine, the CDR3 consists of 15 amino acids. Here the CDR3 DNA is all that survives: 45 bases in frame from base 1.